This record covers a single TCR beta chain. Sequencing used immunoSEQ multiplex PCR; TCRdb keeps in-frame clones, though not all of them. The data show about 93,000 clones, with 80% to 95% seen just once and more than 2% held by the top ten. The data were taken from a study of T cell changes during pregnancy in multiple sclerosis. Germline values: CDR1 LNHDA, CDR2 SQIVND (reference sequence). This CDR3 region has 14 residues. J lost 2 bases, V lost 6 bases, and 3 bases had no gene match. The TCR comes from a female donor with multiple sclerosis, enrolled in a pregnancy study. Sequences were derived from peripheral blood, sampled after pregnancy. The chain employs TRBV19 and TRBJ2-7; TRBD1 matches at 11 bases. The CDR3 region is CASRGTGGAYEQYF. CDR3 in DNA: TGTGCCAGTAGGGGGACAGGGGGGGCCTACGAGCAGTACTTC.